This note documents a single TCR beta chain sequence. These data belong to a study of Ad26.COV2.S vaccination and SARS-CoV-2 variants. Assay: immunoSEQ multiplex PCR; the TCRdb copy retains only in-frame clones and omits some. This table holds 380,000 or so clones, about 88% found once. Documented treatment: some 19 received Ad26.COV2.S at low or high dose, single or two shots; about 5 received placebo; per-sample allocation not given. Samples analyzed were those drawn on day 63 after the first vaccine or placebo injection. This CDR3 is built from 13 residues. V lost 8 bases, J lost 6 bases, and 6 bases stayed unmatched. The V gene's germline CDR1 is SGHTA and CDR2 FQGNSA.

The rearrangement uses TRBV7-2 and TRBJ1-5; 8 nucleotides line up with TRBD1. Sequenced here: peripheral blood, sampled in a trial of Ad26.COV2.S vaccine versus placebo. The TCR comes from a person between 18 and 60 years old who received the Ad26.COV2.S COVID-19 vaccine or a placebo. Here the CDR3 reads CASLGQGGQPQHF. The CDR3 DNA sequence: TGTGCCAGCCTTGGACAGGGAGGTCAGCCCCAGCATTTT.